This T cell receptor (beta chain) was captured in a study of OX40 agonist ivuxolimab in advanced cancers. Looking at the study overall: Ivuxolimab was a fully human IgG2 agonistic monoclonal antibody targeting the costimulatory receptor OX40 (CD134). Partial responses were achieved by three dose-escalation patients, of whom one had hepatocellular carcinoma and two had cutaneous melanoma. Intravenous ivuxolimab was administered to patients every 2 weeks at six dose levels: 0.01, 0.1, 0.3, 1.5, 3 and 10 mg/kg. Patients were allowed to have had prior anti-PD-1, anti-PD-L1 or anti-CTLA-4 therapy, and approximately 40% of the dose-escalation patients had previously received checkpoint inhibitors. In the dose-escalation cohort, 75% to 85% of patients were male, and the mean age was 60 years with a range of roughly 20 to 79. The paper reports the monotherapy dose-escalation portion (N ≈ 50 patients) of the phase I ivuxolimab trial. Peripheral TCRbeta sequencing was intended to test whether TCR sequence diversity was altered and clonal T-cell expansion was caused by ivuxolimab. Among the roughly 50 dose-escalation patients, approximately 20 had hepatocellular carcinoma, roughly 15 melanoma, 9 renal cell carcinoma and 9 head and neck cancer.

Genomic DNA was extracted from sorted cells for sequencing of the TCRbeta CDR3 region. The immunoSEQ Assay was used to sequence the TCRbeta CDR3 regions. In TCRdb, the immuneACCESS table is reduced to in-frame sequences with V and J assigned. These tables do not hold every clone; where another copy was compared, an unresolved V gene accounts for under half, and the others remain unexplained. The sample table lists around 15,000 clones, about 83% of them with a count of one. The top ten clones comprise roughly 12% of the sample. Regarding this clone: This clone's antigen is unknown. No base-level quality is on record; no much larger clone is a single base apart.

The trial excluded patients who had a history of autoimmune disease or were on systemic immunosuppression. In every dose cohort, peripheral blood was drawn for TCR sequencing at baseline, cycle 4 day 1, and cycle 7 day 1. The samples were taken from a phase I, first-in-human, multicenter, open-label dose-escalation trial of ivuxolimab. Adults with locally advanced or metastatic melanoma, renal cell carcinoma, hepatocellular carcinoma or head and neck squamous cell carcinoma were enrolled in the trial. Before TCR sequencing, CD4+ and CD8+ T cells were separately sorted from peripheral blood. General conclusions and limits of the study: Low levels of normalized T-cell clonal expansion were also shown by some nonresponding patients. Which antigens the clonally expanded peripheral T cells were specific for was not determined. In the 0.1-3.0 mg/kg groups, partial responders had among the lowest normalized peripheral clonal expansion, particularly in CD8+ T cells. Clonal expansion of both CD4+ and CD8+ blood T cells was observed from baseline to week 6 at doses 0.1 to 3.0 mg/kg. On average, CD8+ T cells showed more expanded clones than CD4+ T cells after ivuxolimab.

Relative to germline, V is 1 base shorter and J is 9 bases shorter, with 10 bases between their ends. CDR1 and CDR2, per the germline V gene, are MNHEY and SVGAGI. The CDR3 starts with the cysteine, ends with the phenylalanine, and has 13 residues. The retained sequence is limited to the CDR3, 39 bases, with the frame set at the first base. This sequence uses TRBV6-5 and TRBJ2-1, and perhaps TRBD1 as D gene, on 6 matching bases. The sequencing here drew on CD4+ or CD8+ T cells sorted from blood, taken in a trial of the OX40 agonist ivuxolimab. This clonotype was obtained from an adult with an advanced solid tumor such as melanoma, head and neck, liver or kidney cancer. At the DNA level, the sequence is TGTGCCAGCAGTTACTACAGGGTGGCTGAGCAGTTCTTC. This sequence encodes CASSYYRVAEQFF.